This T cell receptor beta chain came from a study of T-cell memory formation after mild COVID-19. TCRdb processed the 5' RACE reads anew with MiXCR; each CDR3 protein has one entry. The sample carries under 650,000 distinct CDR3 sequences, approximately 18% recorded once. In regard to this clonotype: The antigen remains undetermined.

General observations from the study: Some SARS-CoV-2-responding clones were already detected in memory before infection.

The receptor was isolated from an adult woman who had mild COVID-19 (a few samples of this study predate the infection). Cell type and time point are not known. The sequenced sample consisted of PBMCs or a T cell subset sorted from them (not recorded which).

In DNA form, the CDR3 reads TGTGCCAGCAGCTTAGCGGATAGCGGGGGAGCAGATACGCAGTATTTT. It translates to CASSLADSGGADTQYF. This chain joins TRBV7-8 and TRBJ2-3; 9 bases are shared with TRBD2. The CDR3 is made up of 16 amino acids. V lost 0 bases to trimming and J lost 4 bases; unmatched junction nucleotides: 5. CDR1 and CDR2 (germline): SGHVS, FQNEAQ.